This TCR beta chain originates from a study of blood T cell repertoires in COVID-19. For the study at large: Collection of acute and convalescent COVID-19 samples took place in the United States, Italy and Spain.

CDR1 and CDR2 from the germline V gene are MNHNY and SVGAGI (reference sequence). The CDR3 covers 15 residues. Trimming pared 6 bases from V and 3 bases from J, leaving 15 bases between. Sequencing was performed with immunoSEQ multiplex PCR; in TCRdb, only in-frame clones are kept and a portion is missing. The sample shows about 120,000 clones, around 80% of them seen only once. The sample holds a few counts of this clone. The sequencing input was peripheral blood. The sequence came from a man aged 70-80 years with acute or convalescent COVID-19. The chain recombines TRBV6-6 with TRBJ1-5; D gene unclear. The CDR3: CASRPRGEINQPQHF. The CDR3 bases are TGTGCCAGCAGACCTCGGGGAGAGATCAATCAGCCCCAGCATTTT.